The clone carrying this TCR beta chain was recorded many times. Antigen: not known. The investigators amplified TCR beta CDR3 regions from RNA transcripts. First-round RT-PCR with HTBI primers amplified the TCR CDR3 region. TCRdb itself ran the multiplex PCR reads through MiXCR, one entry per CDR3 protein. The table has 540,000 or so distinct CDR3 sequences, just over 45% seen once. Patients were excluded for uncontrolled infection, other autoimmune disease, pregnancy or lactation. Germline V lookup: CDR1 PRHDT, CDR2 FYEKMQ (reference sequence). Germline trimming cut 5 bases from V and 3 bases from J; bases unmatched to any gene: 11. This CDR3 spans 16 amino acids. This record belongs to a study of T cells in Graves' hyperthyroidism and ophthalmopathy. Study results and caveats: Ophthalmopathy was distinguished from stable hyperthyroidism by 13 V-J signatures. Ophthalmopathy was predicted by the model a median of approximately 6 months ahead of onset.

The sequenced sample consisted of peripheral blood or thyroid tissue (not recorded which). This chain connects TRBV13 to TRBJ1-2, with 8 bases matching TRBD1. The receptor was isolated from an adult woman with Graves' disease, either hyperthyroidism or ophthalmopathy (not recorded which). This CDR3 reads CASSLLRDRTDYGYTF. The CDR3 region has the DNA TGTGCCAGCAGCCTCCTGCGGGACAGGACCGACTATGGCTACACCTTC.